The table lists the clone carrying this TCR beta chain with a count of one. The source of the sample is a study of blood T cell repertoires in COVID-19. As for the study in general: PBMCs, B-cell-depleted T cells, or T cells were the source of the cDNA or gDNA that made up the material.

Sequencing was performed with immunoSEQ multiplex PCR; in TCRdb, only in-frame clones are kept and a portion is missing. The data contain tens of thousands of clones, approximately 90% of them singletons. The V gene end was trimmed by 4 bases and the J gene end by 2 bases; junction bases not matched to a gene: 7. Germline V gene data show CDR1 as SGHAT and CDR2 as FQNNGV. The CDR3 is 15 residues long. This chain connects TRBV11-2 to TRBJ1-2; 7 bases match TRBD1. Specimen: peripheral blood. The receptor's source is a human donor with active COVID-19. The donor label of this sample is uncertain. DNA of the CDR3: TGTGCCAGCAGCTCCCTACAGGGGATGAACTATGGCTACACCTTC. It is translated as CASSSLQGMNYGYTF. The full variable domain, its missing parts supplied by reference TRBV11-2 and TRBJ1-2, is EAGVAQSPRYKIIEKRQSVAFWCNPISGHATLYWYQQILGQGPKLLIQFQNNGVVDDSQLPKDRFSAERLKGVDSTLKIQPAKLEDSAVYLCASSSLQGMNYGYTFGSGTRLTVV.